This entry lists 25 T cell receptor beta chains sequenced from one sample in a study of blood T cell repertoires in COVID-19. Data came from immunoSEQ multiplex PCR; TCRdb stores just in-frame clones and leaves some out. The repertoire holds tens of thousands of clones, roughly four fifths seen once, with roughly 7.7% in the top ten. The source material was peripheral blood. All receptors come from a woman aged 80 or older with acute or convalescent COVID-19.

The chain is built from TRBV28 and TRBJ1-2; TRBD1 agrees at 8 bases. The CDR3 has 15 residues. The trim removed 5 bases at V and 7 bases at J, leaving 12 bases unmatched. CDR1 is MDHEN, CDR2 SYDVKM, per germline. CDR3 in DNA: TGTGCCAGCAGTCTCCGGGGCAGGGGGCAGGGTGGCTACACCTTC. It yields the protein CASSLRGRGQGGYTF.

The chain recombines TRBV6-5 with TRBJ1-2; D call uncertain. This CDR3 spans 13 amino acids. V lost 2 bases, J lost 2 bases, and 6 bases lay in between. CDR1 is MNHEY, CDR2 SVGAGI, per germline. In nucleotides, the CDR3 is TGTGCCAGCAGTTACGTACAGAACTATGGCTACACCTTC. It is translated as CASSYVQNYGYTF.

The rearrangement links TRBV10-3 to TRBJ2-1; D is perhaps TRBD2 (6 bases). Per the germline V gene, CDR1 is ENHRY and CDR2 is SYGVKD. This CDR3 spans 11 amino acids. The V end lost 4 bases, the J end lost 11 bases, and 9 bases lay between the germline ends. In DNA form, the CDR3 reads TGTGCCATCAGTGGAGGGACTCAGCAGTTCTTC. As protein: CAISGGTQQFF.

The CDR3 protein is CAWTSGGNEKLFF. CDR3 nucleotides: TGTGCCTGGACGTCCGGGGGTAATGAAAAACTGTTTTTT. The chain uses TRBV30 and TRBJ1-4; possible D gene TRBD1, 5 bases. The CDR3 extends over 13 amino acids. The ends were cut back, 4 bases at V and 4 bases at J, with 10 bases in the middle. The germline V gene encodes CDR1 GTSNPN and CDR2 SVGIG (reference sequence). Supplemented by reference TRBV30 and TRBJ1-4, the full variable domain reads SQTIHQWPATLVQPVGSPLSLECTVEGTSNPNLYWYRQAAGRGLQLLFYSVGIGQISSEVPQNLSASRPQDRQFILSSKKLLLSDSGFYLCAWTSGGNEKLFFGSGTQLSVL.

The chain has TRBV5-1 and TRBJ1-5; D not resolved. CDR1 and CDR2 (germline): SGHRS, YFSETQ. The CDR3 spans 15 residues. Trimming pared 0 bases from V and 1 base from J, leaving 8 bases between. CDR3 coding DNA: TGCGCCAGCAGCTTGGGACCGGAGAGCAATCAGCCCCAGCATTTT. It codes for CASSLGPESNQPQHF.

This rearrangement joins TRBV28 to TRBJ1-1, with a possible D match to TRBD1 (6 bases). This CDR3 region has 14 residues. V was shortened by 7 bases and J by 5 bases, with 17 bases between the two germline ends. Germline V gene sequence: CDR1 MDHEN, CDR2 SYDVKM. The CDR3 nucleotides read TGTGCCAGCAAGTTAGGACAGTCTGGGACTGAAGCTTTCTTT. This encodes CASKLGQSGTEAFF.

The chain carries TRBV28 and TRBJ1-2; D is ambiguous. The V gene lost 5 bases and the J gene lost 7 bases, with 5 bases spanning the gap. CDR3 length equals 10 residues. The V gene's germline CDR1 is MDHEN and CDR2 SYDVKM. The DNA for the CDR3 is TGTGCCAGCAGTCGGGTTGGCTACACCTTC. Protein: CASSRVGYTF.

This chain connects TRBV5-4 to TRBJ1-5; 7 positions agree with TRBD1. V dropped 3 bases and J dropped 4; count of bases not matched to a gene: 4. Looked up from germline, CDR1 is SGHNT and CDR2 is YYREEE (reference sequence). This CDR3 has 14 residues. CDR3 sequence: CASSSGGQNQPQHF. The CDR3 bases are TGTGCCAGCAGCTCAGGGGGTCAGAATCAGCCCCAGCATTTT.

This clone was observed a handful of times. The rearrangement joins TRBV9 to TRBJ1-1; 7 positions match TRBD1. Germline V gives CDR1 SGDLS, CDR2 YYNGEE. The CDR3 is 15 residues long. Unmatched junction bases numbered 6, after V lost 0 bases and J lost 4 bases. The CDR3 DNA reads as TGTGCCAGCAGCGTAGCGTCGGCAGGGGGCACTGAAGCTTTCTTT. Encoded protein: CASSVASAGGTEAFF.

The chain recombines TRBV18 with TRBJ2-5; 9 bases align to TRBD2. This CDR3 is 15 amino acids long. CDR1 and CDR2 (germline): KGHSH, LQKENI. V was pared by 2 bases and J by 1 base, with 2 bases of the junction left unmatched. CDR3 sequence reads: CASSPGLATQETQYF. The CDR3 DNA follows: TGTGCCAGCTCACCAGGACTAGCGACCCAAGAGACCCAGTACTTC.

This chain connects TRBV6-5 to TRBJ2-7; D not resolved. Trimming stripped 7 bases from V and 4 bases from J, with 5 bases between. The CDR3 has 10 residues. The germline gives CDR1 MNHEY, CDR2 SVGAGI. CDR3 coding DNA: TGTGCCAGCAACAGATACGAGCAGTACTTC. Protein sequence: CASNRYEQYF.

This rearrangement joins TRBV6-6 to TRBJ2-1, with D possibly matching TRBD1 (5 bases). This CDR3 comprises 15 residues. Trimming took off 4 bases at V and 3 bases at J, with 13 bases between the two ends. Germline CDR1 reads MNHNY; CDR2 reads SVGAGI (reference sequence). The CDR3 region is CASSSLSGHYNEQFF. The CDR3 nucleotides read TGTGCCAGCAGTTCTCTCTCCGGACACTACAATGAGCAGTTCTTC.

In its sample, this clone ranks as medium-sized. The chain links TRBV2 to TRBJ2-5, with 7 bases fitting TRBD1. V shed 5 bases, J shed 3 bases, and the junction held 6 bases outside the gene matches. Germline V gene lookup returns CDR1 SNHLY and CDR2 FYNNEI. The length of the CDR3 is 14 residues. CDR3 DNA: TGTGCCAGCAGTCCCACAGGGGCCAAAGAGACCCAGTACTTC. Residues: CASSPTGAKETQYF.

The chain carries TRBV7-9 and TRBJ2-3; 9 bases align to TRBD2. Germline V lookup: CDR1 SEHNR, CDR2 FQNEAQ (reference sequence). The ends lost 5 bases at V and 6 bases at J; junction bases unmatched: 6. The CDR3 loop spans 14 amino acids. This chain's CDR3 is CASSDGAGGDTQYF. In DNA, the CDR3 is TGTGCCAGCAGCGACGGGGCGGGAGGGGATACGCAGTATTTT.

This chain connects TRBV5-1 to TRBJ1-4; D gene uncertain. Trimming removed 0 bases at V and 4 bases at J, with 7 bases between. The CDR3 runs to 14 residues. Germline V gene sequence: CDR1 SGHRS, CDR2 YFSETQ. DNA of the CDR3: TGCGCCAGCAGCTTGGACAGCCTTAATGAAAAACTGTTTTTT. It is translated as CASSLDSLNEKLFF.

CDR3 protein: CASSQPLIGTGNYEQYF. The CDR3 nucleotides are TGCGCCAGCAGCCAACCATTGATCGGAACGGGGAACTACGAGCAGTACTTC. The rearrangement joins TRBV4-1 to TRBJ2-7, with a weak D call TRBD2 (5 bases). V dropped 2 bases and J dropped 3 bases, with 20 bases sitting between them. The CDR3 totals 17 residues. The germline V gene encodes CDR1 MGHRA and CDR2 YSYEKL.

The V call is TRBV19, the J call TRBJ1-2, with D tentatively TRBD1 (6 bases). The germline gives CDR1 LNHDA, CDR2 SQIVND (reference sequence). V lost 7 bases, J lost 7 bases, and 13 bases lay in between. The CDR3 covers 12 residues. CDR3 sequence: CASNTGLGGYTF. The CDR3 coding sequence is TGTGCCAGTAATACAGGGCTTGGTGGCTACACCTTC.

This chain connects TRBV20-1 to TRBJ1-2; D perhaps matches TRBD1 (5 bases). Germline-derived CDR1 and CDR2 are DFQATT and SNEGSKA (reference sequence). The V end lost 6 bases, the J end lost 5 bases, and 10 bases lay between the germline ends. This CDR3 comprises 11 residues. CDR3 residues: CSANPGYGYTF. CDR3 DNA sequence: TGCAGTGCGAACCCAGGGTATGGCTACACCTTC.

The gene calls are TRBV12-3 or TRBV12-4 and TRBJ2-7; 8 nucleotides line up with TRBD1. The V segment lost 5 bases and the J segment 9 bases; nucleotides outside the gene matches: 9. The CDR3 is 13 residues long. The CDR3 bases are TGTGCCAGCAGTCCTAGACAGGGGTCGGGGCAGTACTTC. Its protein product is CASSPRQGSGQYF.

This chain uses TRBV11-3 with TRBJ2-3; 8 bases are shared with TRBD1. Losses at the gene ends were 5 bases for V and 6 bases for J; bases not matched to a gene: 10. From germline, CDR1 is SGHNT and CDR2 YENEEA. This CDR3 contains 15 residues. CDR3 bases: TGTGCCAGCAGCCTTTCGGGACAGGCAGGCGATACGCAGTATTTT. This translates into CASSLSGQAGDTQYF.

This clone turned up a few times. The rearrangement uses TRBV14 and TRBJ2-2, with 9 bases fitting TRBD1. V lost 4 bases to trimming and J lost 1 base; unmatched junction nucleotides: 1. CDR1 and CDR2 from the germline V gene are SGHDN and FVKESK. This CDR3 is built from 15 residues. The CDR3 DNA is TGTGCCAGCAGCCGGGACAGGGTGAACACCGGGGAGCTGTTTTTT. It yields the protein CASSRDRVNTGELFF. Variable domain in full (rest from reference TRBV14 and TRBJ2-2): EAGVTQFPSHSVIEKGQTVTLRCDPISGHDNLYWYRRVMGKEIKFLLHFVKESKQDESGMPNNRFLAERTGGTYSTLKVQPAELEDSGVYFCASSRDRVNTGELFFGEGSRLTVL.

The rearrangement links TRBV14 to TRBJ2-2; possible D gene TRBD2, 6 bases. Looked up from germline, CDR1 is SGHDN and CDR2 is FVKESK. This CDR3 comprises 15 residues. V lost 1 base and J 5 bases, leaving 11 bases between the germline ends. The CDR3 DNA follows: TGTGCCAGCAGCCAAGTCACCGGGGGTACCGGGGAGCTGTTTTTT. Protein product: CASSQVTGGTGELFF.

The chain carries TRBV4-1 and TRBJ2-3; D ambiguous. CDR1 is MGHRA and CDR2 is YSYEKL in the germline V gene. The CDR3 contains 15 residues. Deletions cut 2 bases from V and 0 bases from J, with 9 bases between. The DNA for the CDR3 is TGCGCCAGCAGCCAATACAGCTCTAGCACAGATACGCAGTATTTT. Residues: CASSQYSSSTDTQYF.

The chain employs TRBV27 and TRBJ2-2, with D uncertain. This CDR3 region has 15 residues. The germline gives CDR1 MNHEY, CDR2 SMNVEV (reference sequence). V lost 10 bases and J 0 bases, leaving 15 bases between the germline ends. The DNA of the CDR3 is TGTGCCACTCTTCGCAGTTTCGCGAACACCGGGGAGCTGTTTTTT. Amino acids: CATLRSFANTGELFF.

The V call is TRBV28, the J call TRBJ1-1, with unresolved D. Germline assignment: CDR1 MDHEN and CDR2 SYDVKM. This CDR3 is 12 amino acids long. V lost 2 bases, J lost 9 bases, and 10 bases lay in between. The CDR3: CASSLTGQQAFF. CDR3 in DNA: TGTGCCAGCAGTTTAACTGGGCAGCAAGCTTTCTTT.